These 10 T cell receptor beta chains were all obtained from the same sample, sequenced in a study of T cell repertoires in cytomegalovirus infection. TCRdb itself ran the reads through MiXCR, one entry per CDR3 protein. The table lists a few hundred thousand distinct CDR3 sequences, around 18% of them singletons, with around 10% in the top ten. What was sequenced was PBMCs. These receptors were taken from a human donor in good health (CMV status not recorded). Some clones in this sample may be carry-over from other donors' samples.

CDR3 DNA: TGTGCCAGCAGCCAACTAGCGGGGGGTTCCTACGAGCAGTACTTC. It yields the protein CASSQLAGGSYEQYF. The rearrangement links TRBV3-1 to TRBJ2-7; the match to TRBD2 covers 11 bases. Germline V gene data show CDR1 as LGHDT and CDR2 as YNNKEL (reference sequence). The CDR3 runs 15 residues. The ends lost 2 bases at V and 1 base at J; junction bases unmatched: 1.

V and J are TRBV20-1 and TRBJ1-2; no firm D call. Germline CDR1 is DFQATT and CDR2 is SNEGSKA (reference sequence). Trimming stripped 4 bases from V and 5 bases from J, with 11 bases between. The CDR3 is 12 residues long. CDR3: CSATRLGYGYTF. CDR3 DNA sequence: TGCAGTGCTACTAGGTTAGGTTATGGCTACACCTTC.

This chain links TRBV29-1 with TRBJ2-1; D remains unclear. Per the germline V gene, CDR1 is SQVTM and CDR2 is ANQGSEA. The CDR3 loop spans 12 amino acids. V shed 2 bases and J shed 5 bases, with 7 bases lying between them. Written as DNA, the CDR3 is TGCAGCGTTGAACGTGCGGACAATGAGCAGTTCTTC. Its translation: CSVERADNEQFF.

At least ten counts were recorded for this clonotype. The chain uses TRBV6-2 or TRBV6-3 and TRBJ2-7, with D possibly TRBD1 on 5 matching bases. The ends were cut back, 5 bases at V and 5 bases at J, with 13 bases in the middle. The CDR3 sequence is 13 residues long. CDR1 and CDR2 (germline): MNHEY, SVGEGT. CDR3 sequence: CASSASGYDEQYF. Here the CDR3 DNA reads TGTGCCAGCAGTGCTTCAGGGTACGACGAGCAGTACTTC.

V and J are TRBV28 and TRBJ2-5; maybe TRBD2 (5 bases). V lost 4 bases to trimming and J lost 5 bases, with 20 bases between them. The CDR3 loop spans 16 amino acids. CDR1 and CDR2 from the germline V gene are MDHEN and SYDVKM. The CDR3 is CASSSPGLAFTETQYF. CDR3 coding DNA: TGTGCCAGCAGTTCGCCCGGTCTAGCCTTCACCGAGACCCAGTACTTC.

This clonotype was seen more than once but under ten times. The V gene is TRBV20-1, the J gene TRBJ1-1, with TRBD1 matching 8 bases. The CDR3 covers 17 residues. Germline CDR1 and CDR2: DFQATT and SNEGSKA (reference sequence). Trimming took 1 base from V and 0 from J; bases not matched to a gene: 10. CDR3 bases: TGCAGTGCTAGAGGGGGGGCAGGGGGCCGGATGAACACTGAAGCTTTCTTT. Its translation: CSARGGAGGRMNTEAFF.

This clonotype was seen repeatedly, ten times or more. The rearrangement uses TRBV7-2 and TRBJ2-5, with D possibly being TRBD1 (6 bases). The germline CDR1 and CDR2 sequences are SGHTA and FQGNSA. The V end was cut by 5 bases, the J end by 5 bases, with 15 bases between. This CDR3 spans 14 amino acids. In nucleotides, the CDR3 is TGTGCCAGCAGCCACGGGACAAATTCGGAGACCCAGTACTTC. Translated, it gives CASSHGTNSETQYF.

In this sample, this clonotype turned up a few times. V is TRBV28 and J is TRBJ2-1; TRBD1 or TRBD2 may be the D gene (5 bases each). Trimming shortened V by 2 bases and J by 10 bases, and 9 bases separated the two germline ends. The CDR3 contains 12 residues. Germline V gene lookup returns CDR1 MDHEN and CDR2 SYDVKM. This chain's CDR3 is CASSLVGDEQFF. The CDR3 DNA sequence: TGTGCCAGCAGTTTAGTCGGGGACGAGCAGTTCTTC. The variable domain in full, completed from reference TRBV28 and TRBJ2-1, reads DVKVTQSSRYLVKRTGEKVFLECVQDMDHENMFWYRQDPGLGLRLIYFSYDVKMKEKGDIPEGYSVSREKKERFSLILESASTNQTSMYLCASSLVGDEQFFGPGTRLTVL.

This clonotype was recorded a few times. The chain recombines TRBV19 with TRBJ2-1; 12 nucleotides line up with TRBD2. This CDR3 region has 15 residues. Germline V gene sequence: CDR1 LNHDA, CDR2 SQIVND (reference sequence). V dropped 5 bases and J dropped 8; count of bases not matched to a gene: 7. This chain's CDR3 is CASSSLAGGTYEQFF. The CDR3 DNA is TGTGCCAGTAGTTCCCTAGCGGGAGGGACGTATGAGCAGTTCTTC.

This clonotype has a handful of counts. The gene calls are TRBV5-6 and TRBJ2-3; 8 bases line up with TRBD1. The CDR3 is made up of 18 amino acids. V lost 2 bases and J lost 0; bases outside the gene matches: 11. From germline, CDR1 is SGHDT and CDR2 YYEEEE. The CDR3 loop reads CASSFGQGAAGSTDTQYF. The DNA for the CDR3 is TGTGCCAGCAGCTTCGGGCAGGGGGCCGCGGGGAGCACAGATACGCAGTATTTT.